This T cell receptor (beta chain) emerged from a study of T cells in Graves' hyperthyroidism and ophthalmopathy. TCR beta CDR3 sequences were amplified from RNA transcripts. First-round RT-PCR with HTBI primers amplified the TCR CDR3 region. One entry per CDR3 protein, called by TCRdb with MiXCR from the multiplex PCR reads. The table lists under 350,000 distinct CDR3 sequences, around 15% of them singletons. This clonotype was seen many times. Germline loops: CDR1 MNHEY, CDR2 SMNVEV (reference sequence). V shed 4 bases and J shed 3 bases, with 16 bases lying between them. There are 16 residues in the CDR3. Individuals with ophthalmopathy presented a Clinical Activity Score of at least 3, a NOSPECS grade of at least 4 and a duration under 3 months.

Material: blood. The rearrangement joins TRBV27 to TRBJ2-1; D may correspond to TRBD1 or TRBD2 (6 bases each). This receptor was taken from a woman aged 55-70 years with Graves' ophthalmopathy. Here the CDR3 reads CASSWSRGPHYNEQFF. The CDR3 nucleotides read TGTGCCAGCAGTTGGAGCCGGGGGCCCCACTACAATGAGCAGTTCTTC.